The text below deals with one TCR beta chain. TCRdb itself ran the RACE reads through MiXCR, one entry per CDR3 protein. The table lists roughly 74,000 distinct CDR3 sequences, around 30% of them singletons. Time point described: patch test 1, 2 weeks after DPC sensitization. Treatment: therapeutic diphenylcyclopropenone sensitization with weekly scalp DPC. V lost 1 base, J lost 5 bases, and 17 bases lay in between. The CDR3 loop spans 16 amino acids. The germline gives CDR1 DFQATT, CDR2 SNEGSKA (reference sequence). These data belong to a study of human T cells and chemical hapten exposure. The genes are TRBV20-1 and TRBJ2-2; D assignment may be TRBD1 or TRBD2 (5 bases each). Sample: whole blood, taken in connection with sensitization to the hapten diphenylcyclopropenone (DPC). The sequence derives from a man aged 40-55 years with alopecia areata. Some clones in this sample may be carry-over from other donors' samples. CDR3 sequence (DNA): TGCAGTGCTAGAGGGGGACCCCGCGGAGGAACCGGGGAGCTGTTTTTT. It codes for CSARGGPRGGTGELFF.